This entry describes one T cell receptor beta chain. Other DNA sequences within the sample encode an identical CDR3. Replicate PCRs from sorted subsets contained roughly 190 ng DNA, which is tens of thousands of T cell genomes. Clones were read by immunoSEQ multiplex PCR, and TCRdb kept only the in-frame ones, dropping some. This sample has 1,400,000 or so clones; approximately 98.5% occur once, and the top ten carry approximately 0.4%. A CD45RA-negative memory subset and a CD45RA+ naive subset were separated from the CD4+ cells. This specimen comes from a study of shared clonotypes between healthy human individuals. This TCR was sampled from a man aged 25 to 40 in good health. The sequencing sample was made of naive CD4+ T cells sorted from blood. Regarding subset: CD45RA+ positively selected.

DNA for the CDR3: TGTGCCAGCAGTTTTAGGGGGACAGATACGCAGTATTTT. Translation: CASSFRGTDTQYF. This chain joins TRBV27 and TRBJ2-3, with a possible D match to TRBD1 (6 bases). Germline CDR1 MNHEY, CDR2 SMNVEV (reference sequence). The CDR3 runs 13 residues. The V end lost 3 bases, the J end lost 3 bases, and 7 bases lay between the germline ends.